These 24 T cell receptor beta chains came from one sample sequenced in a study of glioma-infiltrating T cells. Using RNA template, CDR3s of TCR alpha and beta were amplified with iRepertoire arm-PCR. TCRdb processed the multiplex PCR reads anew with MiXCR; each CDR3 protein has one entry. Of over 120,000 distinct CDR3 sequences in the sample, about 39% were seen once. The sample comprised glioma tissue, nonneoplastic brain tissue, or PBMCs (not recorded which). These receptors were collected from a human donor with low-grade glioma or glioblastoma, undergoing nonglioma brain surgery, or in good health (not recorded which).

The rearrangement uses TRBV20-1 and TRBJ1-2; D remains ambiguous. Trimming pared 2 bases from V and 8 bases from J, leaving 12 bases between. The CDR3 contains 12 residues. Germline V gene data show CDR1 as DFQATT and CDR2 as SNEGSKA (reference sequence). The CDR3 sequence: CSARFGLGGYTF. The CDR3 nucleotides read TGCAGTGCTAGATTTGGGTTGGGGGGCTACACCTTC.

The gene calls are TRBV6-1 and TRBJ1-1; possibly TRBD1 for D (5 bases). The CDR3 runs 15 residues. V was shortened by 7 bases and J by 1 base, with 16 bases between the two germline ends. Germline lookup yields CDR1 MNHNS and CDR2 SASEGT. In DNA, the CDR3 is TGTGCCAGCACCCCGTTTAGACAGCCGAACACTGAAGCTTTCTTT. This encodes CASTPFRQPNTEAFF.

As for this clonotype: This likely comes from a read error, as the CDR3 has no conserved phenylalanine or tryptophan at its end. CDR3 region: CASSATVNQPQHL. The DNA for the CDR3 is TGTGCCAGTAGTGCGACAGTCAATCAGCCCCAGCATCTT. This chain uses TRBV19 with TRBJ1-5, with D perhaps TRBD1 (5 bases). Trimming removed 5 bases from V and 3 bases from J, with 8 bases in between. This CDR3 region has 13 residues. The germline gives CDR1 LNHDA, CDR2 SQIVND (reference sequence).

The chain uses TRBV4-2 and TRBJ2-7; 9 bases line up with TRBD1. Trimming cost V 4 bases and J 3 bases; bases outside gene matches: 4. Germline assignment: CDR1 LGHNA and CDR2 YNFKEQ. The CDR3 contains 14 residues. Written as DNA, the CDR3 is TGTGCCAGCAGCCCGACAGGGGGGTTCTACGAGCAGTACTTC. It yields the protein CASSPTGGFYEQYF.

V gene TRBV15 combines with J gene TRBJ2-1; the D is unclear. The CDR3 length is 15 residues. CDR1 and CDR2 (germline): LNHNV, YYDKDF (reference sequence). V lost 0 bases to trimming and J lost 5 bases, with 11 bases between them. In nucleotides, the CDR3 is TGTGCCACCAGCAGAGATCGGGCAGAAGACAATGAGCAGTTCTTC. Translation gives CATSRDRAEDNEQFF.

The chain couples TRBV6-1 to TRBJ2-7, with D unresolved. The germline V gene encodes CDR1 MNHNS and CDR2 SASEGT. The germline V and J ends were trimmed by 8 bases and 2 bases, with 13 bases remaining between them. CDR3 length equals 13 residues. CDR3 sequence reads: CASSAGSPYEQYF. CDR3 coding DNA: TGTGCCAGCTCCGCTGGCTCCCCCTACGAGCAGTACTTC.

Worth noting for this clonotype: The germline gene is not matched at one end of the junction; a read error may be the cause. CDR3 DNA sequence: TGTGCCAGCAGTGAGAGTAGCGGGGTAAGCTACAAGCAGTACTTC. Protein product: CASSESSGVSYKQYF. The J gene is TRBJ2-7, the V gene TRBV2; 8 bases are a match to TRBD2. Looked up from germline, CDR1 is SNHLY and CDR2 is FYNNEI. This CDR3 has 15 amino acids.

This clonotype was observed a handful of times. The J gene is TRBJ1-6, the V gene TRBV28; D gene uncertain. Germline-derived CDR1 and CDR2 are MDHEN and SYDVKM. Trimming removed 6 bases at V and 8 bases at J, with 17 bases between. This CDR3 has 15 residues. The CDR3 coding sequence is TGTGCCAGCAGACCCAGTGAGGGCACTGATTCACCCCTCCACTTT. Translation gives CASRPSEGTDSPLHF.

This clonotype showed up just a few times. The J gene is TRBJ1-2, the V gene TRBV28, with 7 bases that match TRBD1. CDR3 length: 13 residues. The J segment lost 6 bases and the V segment lost 4 bases, leaving 5 bases of the junction unmatched. Looked up from germline, CDR1 is MDHEN and CDR2 is SYDVKM. CDR3 coding DNA: TGTGCCAGCAGTTCCTCTGGACAGGATGGCTACACCTTC. Residues: CASSSSGQDGYTF.

This clonotype is a singleton in its sample. The junction departs from the called germline gene at one end, perhaps through a read error. The rearrangement joins TRBV28 to TRBJ2-3, with D uncertain. The CDR3 length is 17 residues. The germline gives CDR1 MDHEN, CDR2 SYDVKM. The CDR3 loop is CASSFLTELPSTDTQYF. CDR3 nucleotide sequence: TGTGCTAGCAGTTTCCTCACAGAACTTCCTAGCACAGATACGCAGTATTTT.

The chain combines TRBV7-2 with TRBJ2-3; weak D call: TRBD2 (6 bases). This CDR3 has 12 residues. Germline V gives CDR1 SGHTA, CDR2 FQGNSA. Trimming shortened V by 3 bases and J by 10 bases, and 11 bases separated the two germline ends. CDR3 bases: TGTGCCAGCAGCTTGGCGGGGAGTGCGCAGTATTTT. Its translation is CASSLAGSAQYF.

The J gene is TRBJ2-3, the V gene TRBV12-3 or TRBV12-4, with D perhaps matching TRBD1 or TRBD2 (5 bases each). V was shortened by 3 bases and J by 7 bases, with 8 bases between the two germline ends. The length of the CDR3 is 12 residues. This CDR3 is CASSLGVYTQYF. As DNA, the CDR3 is TGTGCCAGCAGTTTGGGGGTTTATACGCAGTATTTT.

This clonotype has more than one count but fewer than ten. The chain employs TRBV4-2 and TRBJ1-3; D is uncertain. The CDR3 has 17 residues. Per the germline V gene, CDR1 is LGHNA and CDR2 is YNFKEQ. The V end was cut by 1 base, the J end by 0 bases, with 13 bases between. CDR3 in amino acids: CASSQASSTVSGNTIYF. DNA of the CDR3: TGTGCCAGCAGCCAAGCCTCTTCCACCGTCTCTGGAAACACCATATATTTT.

A remark on this clonotype: The junction shows a germline mismatch at one end, possibly a read error. The gene calls are TRBV2 and TRBJ2-7, with a possible D match to TRBD1 (7 bases). CDR3 length equals 9 residues. The germline CDR1 and CDR2 sequences are SNHLY and FYNNEI. The CDR3 DNA follows: TGTGCCAGCAGTGACAGGGGGGACTTC. Translating it yields CASSDRGDF.

This clonotype was seen a handful of times. This chain joins TRBV15 and TRBJ1-3; D uncertain. Trimming removed 0 bases from V and 0 bases from J, with 6 bases in between. The CDR3 is 15 amino acids. Per germline, CDR1 LNHNV and CDR2 YYDKDF (reference sequence). The CDR3 DNA reads as TGTGCCACCAGCAGAGATGGGGTCTCTGGAAACACCATATATTTT. This translates into CATSRDGVSGNTIYF.

There are a few counts of this clonotype. The chain joins TRBV20-1 to TRBJ2-7, with a weak D call TRBD1 (6 bases). V lost 4 bases and J 2 bases, leaving 15 bases between the germline ends. CDR1 is DFQATT and CDR2 is SNEGSKA in the germline V gene (reference sequence). The CDR3 has 14 amino acids. The CDR3 is CSATLPGQTYEQYF. DNA for the CDR3: TGCAGTGCTACACTCCCGGGACAAACCTACGAGCAGTACTTC.

V gene TRBV6-1 combines with J gene TRBJ2-5, with D possibly being TRBD1 (6 bases). V lost 6 bases to trimming and J lost 1 base, with 15 bases between them. The CDR3 spans 15 residues. Germline V gives CDR1 MNHNS, CDR2 SASEGT. CDR3 protein: CASSESYRAQETQYF. CDR3 coding DNA: TGTGCCAGCAGCGAAAGTTACAGGGCCCAAGAGACCCAGTACTTC.

This chain joins TRBV3-1 and TRBJ1-6; D is uncertain. CDR3 length: 14 residues. V dropped 0 bases and J dropped 5 bases, with 5 bases sitting between them. Per the germline V gene, CDR1 is LGHDT and CDR2 is YNNKEL (reference sequence). CDR3 DNA sequence: TGTGCCAGCAGCCAAGAAGGGAATAATTCACCCCTCCACTTT. Encoded protein: CASSQEGNNSPLHF.

The chain joins TRBV20-1 to TRBJ2-7; 15 bases align to TRBD2. Germline loops: CDR1 DFQATT, CDR2 SNEGSKA (reference sequence). Trimming at V came to 5 bases and at J to 2 bases, leaving 16 bases not matched to a gene. The CDR3 is 19 amino acids. CDR3 sequence: CSALKPGLAGGSITYEQYF. CDR3 sequence (DNA): TGCAGTGCTTTAAAACCGGGACTAGCGGGAGGAAGCATAACCTACGAGCAGTACTTC.

The rearrangement uses TRBV28 and TRBJ1-2; tentatively, D is TRBD1 (6 bases). V was trimmed by 6 bases and J by 2 bases, leaving 13 bases between them. Looked up from germline, CDR1 is MDHEN and CDR2 is SYDVKM. The CDR3 length is 14 residues. This chain's CDR3 is CASRSTGNNYGYTF. DNA of the CDR3: TGTGCCAGCAGGTCTACAGGGAACAACTATGGCTACACCTTC.

This sequence joins TRBV20-1 and TRBJ2-7; D is perhaps TRBD1 (6 bases). Trimming shortened V by 7 bases and J by 0 bases, and 13 bases separated the two germline ends. The germline V gene has CDR1 DFQATT and CDR2 SNEGSKA (reference sequence). The CDR3 contains 13 residues. CDR3 bases: TGCAGTGTTCCAGGGGATCCCTCCTACGAGCAGTACTTC. Its translation is CSVPGDPSYEQYF.

In this sample, this clonotype turned up a few times. The chain couples TRBV3-1 to TRBJ2-1; 11 bases map to TRBD2. J was trimmed by 7 bases and V by 4 bases; bases with no gene match: 3. The CDR3 has 14 amino acids. Germline-derived CDR1 and CDR2 are LGHDT and YNNKEL (reference sequence). In nucleotides, the CDR3 is TGTGCCAGCAGCCTGGGGACTAGCGGAAATGAGCAGTTCTTC. Its protein is CASSLGTSGNEQFF.

The chain carries TRBV20-1 and TRBJ1-5, with no clear D. Germline V gene sequence: CDR1 DFQATT, CDR2 SNEGSKA (reference sequence). The V end lost 2 bases, the J end lost 9 bases, and 14 bases lay between the germline ends. The CDR3 consists of 13 residues. The CDR3: CSARSYYTGPQHF. CDR3 DNA sequence: TGCAGTGCTAGAAGTTACTATACGGGGCCCCAGCATTTT.

The chain recombines TRBV20-1 with TRBJ2-1, with D possibly TRBD2 on 5 matching bases. Germline V gene data show CDR1 as DFQATT and CDR2 as SNEGSKA (reference sequence). The CDR3 is made up of 11 amino acids. V lost 5 bases and J lost 10, with 12 bases in between. The CDR3 spells CSASKAEEQFF. CDR3 nucleotides: TGCAGTGCTTCCAAAGCGGAGGAGCAGTTCTTC.